This TCR beta chain originates from a study of CD8 T cells in ankylosing spondylitis. This clonotype has only a few counts. Antigen: not known. Study-level results: From matched ankylosing spondylitis synovial fluid, disease-linked clones were reportedly recovered at significantly enriched levels.

TCRdb re-derived calls from the 5' RACE reads in MiXCR, one entry per CDR3 protein. The table lists 250,000 or so distinct CDR3 sequences, 15% to 20% of them singletons. The CDR3 loop spans 14 amino acids. Trimming removed 2 bases from V and 2 bases from J, with 11 bases in between. In germline, CDR1 is SGHKS, CDR2 YYEKEE (reference sequence). The sequence came from a male donor with ankylosing spondylitis or in good health (not recorded which). J is TRBJ2-7 and V is TRBV5-5, with D perhaps matching TRBD2 (5 bases). The material sequenced was blood, either unsorted or a sorted T cell fraction (not recorded which). The CDR3 DNA reads as TGTGCCAGCAGCTTCCCGGGAAGGGCCTACGAGCAGTACTTC. Translating gives CASSFPGRAYEQYF.